This TCR beta chain was sequenced in a study of regulatory T cells in long-lasting Graves disease listed by TCRdb under 2021. Regarding the complete study: Persistent Graves' disease was defined as persistently positive TSH receptor autoantibodies together with antithyroid drug treatment for over 5 years. Peripheral blood TCR sequencing and RNA sequencing compared persistent Graves' disease patients with newly diagnosed Graves' disease patients. The study was registered as a clinical trial and conducted in China. TCR sequencing covered roughly 13 persistent and approximately 20 newly diagnosed Graves' disease patients, around 35 samples in total. In the clinical cohort, patients with persistent Graves' disease had used antithyroid drugs for an average of about 9.4 years.

This clonotype was seen many times. Its antigen is unknown. It has no much larger one-base neighbor in the sample; base qualities were not kept. The method was multiplex PCR. Sequencing used an Illumina HiSeq 4000. To build TCR beta libraries, CDR3 regions were amplified by Arm-PCR using iRepertoire HTBI primers. Before sequencing, the PCR products went through gel purification. The authors' pipeline ran thus. Gene usage analysis of CDR3 amino acid clonotypes used the roughly 60 TRBV and fewer than 15 TRBJ segments found across samples. Filtered high-quality paired reads were merged into contigs using COPE and FqMerger. Contigs were aligned with BLAST to IMGT TRBV, TRBD and TRBJ reference genes, and CDR3 was defined per IMGT. Any clonotype with a frequency above 0.1% was classified as a highly expanded clone. Repertoire diversity was measured by Shannon entropy, and V-J evenness by the Gini coefficient. A clonotype was considered public if more than one individual shared it. Clones were called with MiXCR by TCRdb after fastp trimmed the public reads at Q25, and only in-frame beta chains were retained. Each CDR3 protein appears once, grouped with its most common genes and DNA. These V and J calls are TCRdb output, not the study's own analysis. This sample lists 650,000 to 850,000 distinct CDR3 sequences; around 30% were detected once. The ten biggest clones cover around 40% of the sample.

Study-wide findings and limitations: Only the TCR beta chain was sequenced and analyzed. Lower TCR Shannon entropy and fewer highly expanded clones were observed in persistent Graves' disease patients than in newly diagnosed patients, which suggested clonal expansion. The authors acknowledged the small sample size as a limitation that may reduce accuracy. Persistent patients shared more public clonotypes among themselves (2,741) than newly diagnosed patients did (roughly 920). Because the primary lesion, thyroid tissue, could not be accessed, the study looked at peripheral blood alone. TRBV28, TRBJ1-2 and TRBJ2-5 were preferentially used in persistent disease, while TRBV20-1 and TRBJ2-1 were favored in newly diagnosed disease.

The time point tag for this specimen amounts to: persistent/refractory GD, antithyroid drugs over 5 years with positive TRAb. For both TCR sequencing and RNA sequencing, RNA was extracted from PBMCs using TRIzol. The diagnosis of Graves' disease was made according to American Thyroid Association guidelines. Patients were recruited from an endocrinology department in Xi'an, China. Each patient gave about 9.1 milliliters of peripheral blood, collected in an EDTA anticoagulant tube. Ficoll Paque Plus density gradient separation was used to isolate PBMCs, and no additional T cell sorting was done. An Agilent 2100 Bioanalyzer and agarose gel were used to check RNA quality, and a NanoDrop 2000 was used to measure RNA concentration. Reading from cysteine to phenylalanine, the CDR3 counts 14 amino acids. Here the CDR3 DNA is all that survives: 42 bases in frame from base 1. The V and J ends are trimmed by 0 bases and 1 base, leaving 6 bases between them. In the germline V gene, CDR1 corresponds to MDHEN and CDR2 to SYDVKM.

Sequenced material: peripheral blood mononuclear cells (PBMCs), taken when the disease was refractory, from a patient treated with antithyroid drugs. The clonotype originates from a female donor with Graves disease. The sequence joins TRBV28 to TRBJ1-1; there is no confident call for the D gene. The DNA sequence is given as TGTGCCAGCAGTTTATGGAAGGGGAACACTGAAGCTTTCTTT. Its amino acids are CASSLWKGNTEAFF.